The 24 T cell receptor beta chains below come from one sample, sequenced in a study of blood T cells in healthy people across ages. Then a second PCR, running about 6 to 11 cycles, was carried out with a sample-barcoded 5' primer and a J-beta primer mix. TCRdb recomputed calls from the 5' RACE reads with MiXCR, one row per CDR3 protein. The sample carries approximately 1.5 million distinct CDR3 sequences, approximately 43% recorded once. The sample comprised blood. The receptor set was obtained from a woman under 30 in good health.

The CDR3: CASNDRGGGYTF. CDR3 DNA sequence: TGTGCCAGCAACGACAGGGGAGGCGGCTACACCTTC. The V call is TRBV6-5, the J call TRBJ1-2, with 8 positions matching TRBD1. J lost 8 bases, V lost 7 bases, and 6 bases had no gene match. The CDR3 covers 12 residues. CDR1 MNHEY and CDR2 SVGAGI come from the germline V gene.

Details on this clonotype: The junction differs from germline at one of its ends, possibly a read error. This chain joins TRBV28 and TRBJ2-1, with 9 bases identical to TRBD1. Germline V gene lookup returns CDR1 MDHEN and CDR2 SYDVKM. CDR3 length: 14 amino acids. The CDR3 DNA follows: TGTGCCTGCAGTGCCCGGACAGGGGAACATGAGCAGTTCTTC. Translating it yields CACSARTGEHEQFF. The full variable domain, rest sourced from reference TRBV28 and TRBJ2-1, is DVKVTQSSRYLVKRTGEKVFLECVQDMDHENMFWYRQDPGLGLRLIYFSYDVKMKEKGDIPEGYSVSREKKERFSLILESASTNQTSMYLCACSARTGEHEQFFGPGTRLTVL.

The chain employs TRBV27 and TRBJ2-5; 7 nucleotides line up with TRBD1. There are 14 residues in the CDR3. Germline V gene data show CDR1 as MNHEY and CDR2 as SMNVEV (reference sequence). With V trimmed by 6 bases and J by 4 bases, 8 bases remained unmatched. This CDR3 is CASSYQGVGETQYF. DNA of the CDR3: TGTGCCAGCAGCTACCAGGGGGTCGGAGAGACCCAGTACTTC.

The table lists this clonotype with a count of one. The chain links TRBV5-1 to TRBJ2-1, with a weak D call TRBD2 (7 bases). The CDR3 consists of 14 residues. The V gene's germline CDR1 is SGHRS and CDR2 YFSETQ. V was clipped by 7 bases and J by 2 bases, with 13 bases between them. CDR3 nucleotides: TGCGCCAGCGTGGAGGGGGGGGCCTACAATGAGCAGTTCTTC. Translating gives CASVEGGAYNEQFF.

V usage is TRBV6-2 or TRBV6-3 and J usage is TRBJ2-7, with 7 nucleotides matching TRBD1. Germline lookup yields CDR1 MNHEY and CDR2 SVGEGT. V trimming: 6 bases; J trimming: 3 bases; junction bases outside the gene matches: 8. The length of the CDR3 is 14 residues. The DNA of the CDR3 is TGTGCCAGCAGAGGGGGCAAGGGAAGCTACGAGCAGTACTTC. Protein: CASRGGKGSYEQYF.

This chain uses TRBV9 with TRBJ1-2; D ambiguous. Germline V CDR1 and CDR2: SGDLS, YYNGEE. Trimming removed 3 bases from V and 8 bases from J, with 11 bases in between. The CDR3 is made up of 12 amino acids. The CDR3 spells CASSGHTWGYTF. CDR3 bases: TGTGCCAGCAGCGGCCATACCTGGGGCTACACCTTC. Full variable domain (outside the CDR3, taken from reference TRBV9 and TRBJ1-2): DSGVTQTPKHLITATGQRVTLRCSPRSGDLSVYWYQQSLDQGLQFLIQYYNGEERAKGNILERFSAQQFPDLHSELNLSSLELGDSALYFCASSGHTWGYTFGSGTRLTVV.

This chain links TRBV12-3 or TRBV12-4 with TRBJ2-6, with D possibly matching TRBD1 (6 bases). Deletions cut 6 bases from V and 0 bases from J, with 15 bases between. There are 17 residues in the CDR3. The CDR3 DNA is TGTGCCAGCAGCCCTGGGGGACAAAGCTCTGGGGCCAACGTCCTGACTTTC. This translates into CASSPGGQSSGANVLTF.

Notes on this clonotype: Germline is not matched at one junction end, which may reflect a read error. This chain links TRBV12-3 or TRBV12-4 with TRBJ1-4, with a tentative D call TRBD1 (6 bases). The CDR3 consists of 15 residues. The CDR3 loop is CASSPGWGADEKLFF. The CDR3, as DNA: TGTGCTAGCAGCCCCGGTTGGGGGGCGGATGAAAAACTGTTTTTT.

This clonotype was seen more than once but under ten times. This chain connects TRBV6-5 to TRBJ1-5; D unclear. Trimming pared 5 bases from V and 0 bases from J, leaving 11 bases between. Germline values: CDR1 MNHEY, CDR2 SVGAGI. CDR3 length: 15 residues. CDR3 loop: CASSIDRGSNQPQHF. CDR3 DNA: TGTGCCAGCAGTATCGACCGGGGTAGCAATCAGCCCCAGCATTTT.

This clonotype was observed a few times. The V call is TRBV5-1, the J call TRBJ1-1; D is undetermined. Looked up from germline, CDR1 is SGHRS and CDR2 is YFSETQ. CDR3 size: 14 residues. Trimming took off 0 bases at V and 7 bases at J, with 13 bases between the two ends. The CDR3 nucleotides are TGCGCCAGCAGCTTGGCCTTCCCGCGGGGTGAAGCTTTCTTT. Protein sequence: CASSLAFPRGEAFF.

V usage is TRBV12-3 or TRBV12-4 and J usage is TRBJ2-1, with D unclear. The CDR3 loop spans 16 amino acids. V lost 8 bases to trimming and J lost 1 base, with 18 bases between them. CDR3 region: CASHHPGLGSYNEQFF. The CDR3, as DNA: TGTGCCAGCCACCACCCCGGCCTAGGGTCCTACAATGAGCAGTTCTTC.

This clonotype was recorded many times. DNA of the CDR3: TGTGCCAGCAGTTACATCGGGGTTTGGGACTACGAGCAGTACTTC. It yields the protein CASSYIGVWDYEQYF. The chain is built from TRBV6-5 and TRBJ2-7; a weak D match, TRBD2 (5 bases). CDR3 length equals 15 residues. The germline V gene has CDR1 MNHEY and CDR2 SVGAGI. Trimming cost V 2 bases and J 3 bases, with 14 bases left between them.

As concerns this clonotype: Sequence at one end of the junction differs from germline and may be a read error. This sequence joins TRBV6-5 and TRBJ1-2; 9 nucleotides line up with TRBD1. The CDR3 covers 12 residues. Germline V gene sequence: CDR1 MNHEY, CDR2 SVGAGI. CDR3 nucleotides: TGTGCCATCAGTTCACAGGGGGCCGGCTACACCTTC. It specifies CAISSQGAGYTF.

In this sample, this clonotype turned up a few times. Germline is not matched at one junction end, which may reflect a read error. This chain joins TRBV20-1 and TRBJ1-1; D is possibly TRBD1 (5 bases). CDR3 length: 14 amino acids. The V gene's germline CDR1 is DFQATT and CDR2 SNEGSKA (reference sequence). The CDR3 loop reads CSALEGSGNTEALF. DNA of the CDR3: TGCAGTGCTCTCGAGGGGAGTGGGAACACTGAAGCTTTATTT.

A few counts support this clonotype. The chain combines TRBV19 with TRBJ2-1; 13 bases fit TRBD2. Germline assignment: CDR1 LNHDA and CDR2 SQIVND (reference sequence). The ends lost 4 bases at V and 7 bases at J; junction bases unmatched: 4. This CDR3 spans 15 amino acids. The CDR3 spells CASSTGTSGKNEQFF. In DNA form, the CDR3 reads TGTGCCAGTAGTACCGGGACTAGCGGGAAGAATGAGCAGTTCTTC.

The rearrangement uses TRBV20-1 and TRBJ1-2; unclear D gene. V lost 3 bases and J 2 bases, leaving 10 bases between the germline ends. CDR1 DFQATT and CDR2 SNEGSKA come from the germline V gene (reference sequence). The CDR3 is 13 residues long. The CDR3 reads CSASHAVNYGYTF. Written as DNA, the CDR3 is TGCAGTGCTAGTCATGCAGTAAACTATGGCTACACCTTC.

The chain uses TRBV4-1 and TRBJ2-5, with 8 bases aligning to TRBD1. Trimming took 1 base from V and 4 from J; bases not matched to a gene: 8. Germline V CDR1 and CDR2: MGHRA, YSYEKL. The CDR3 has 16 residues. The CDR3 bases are TGCGCCAGCAGCCAAGTCGGGACAGGCAGAAGAGAGACCCAGTACTTC. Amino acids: CASSQVGTGRRETQYF.

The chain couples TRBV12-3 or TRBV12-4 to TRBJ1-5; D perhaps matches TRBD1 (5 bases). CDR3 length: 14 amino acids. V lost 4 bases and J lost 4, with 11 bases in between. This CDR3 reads CASSSINRNQPQHF. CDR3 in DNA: TGTGCCAGCAGTTCTATTAACAGGAATCAGCCCCAGCATTTT.

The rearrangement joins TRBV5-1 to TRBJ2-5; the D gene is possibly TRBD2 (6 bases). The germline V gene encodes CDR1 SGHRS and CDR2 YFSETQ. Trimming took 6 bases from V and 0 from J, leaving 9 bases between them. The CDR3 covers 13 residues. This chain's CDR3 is CASTRDYQETQYF. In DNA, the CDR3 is TGCGCCAGCACCCGGGACTACCAAGAGACCCAGTACTTC.

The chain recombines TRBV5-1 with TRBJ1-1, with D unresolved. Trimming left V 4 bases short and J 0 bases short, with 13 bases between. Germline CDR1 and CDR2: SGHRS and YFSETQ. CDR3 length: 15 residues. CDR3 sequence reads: CASSPHRRVNTEAFF. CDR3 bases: TGCGCCAGCAGCCCCCATAGACGGGTGAACACTGAAGCTTTCTTT.

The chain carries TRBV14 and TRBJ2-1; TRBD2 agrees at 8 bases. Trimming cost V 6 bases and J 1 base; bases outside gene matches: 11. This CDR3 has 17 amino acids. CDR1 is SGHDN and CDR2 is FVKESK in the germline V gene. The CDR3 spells CASSTTAGEASYNEQFF. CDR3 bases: TGTGCCAGCAGTACCACAGCGGGAGAGGCGTCCTACAATGAGCAGTTCTTC.

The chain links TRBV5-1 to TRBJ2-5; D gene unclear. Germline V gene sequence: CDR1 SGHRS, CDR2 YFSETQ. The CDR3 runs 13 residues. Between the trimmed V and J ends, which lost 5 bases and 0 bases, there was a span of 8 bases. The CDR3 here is CASSIPHQETQYF. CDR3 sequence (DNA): TGCGCCAGCAGTATACCTCACCAAGAGACCCAGTACTTC.

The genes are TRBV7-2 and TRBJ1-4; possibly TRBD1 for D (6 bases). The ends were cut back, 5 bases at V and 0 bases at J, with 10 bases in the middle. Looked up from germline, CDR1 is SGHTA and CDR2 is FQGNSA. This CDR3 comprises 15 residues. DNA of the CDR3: TGTGCCAGCAGCCCAGGACAGCCAACTAATGAAAAACTGTTTTTT. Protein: CASSPGQPTNEKLFF.

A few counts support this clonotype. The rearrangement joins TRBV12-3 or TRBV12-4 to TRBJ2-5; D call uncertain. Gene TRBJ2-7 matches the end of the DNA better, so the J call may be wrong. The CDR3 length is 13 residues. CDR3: CASSLRPGYEQYF. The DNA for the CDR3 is TGTGCCAGCAGTTTGAGACCCGGCTACGAGCAGTACTTC.